This T cell receptor (beta chain) was recovered during a study of OX40 agonist ivuxolimab in advanced cancers. Study-level information: Dose-escalation patients suffered from hepatocellular carcinoma, melanoma, renal cell or head and neck cancer. Study results and limitations: Low clonal expansion, among the lowest seen, marked partial responders at 0.1-3.0 mg/kg.

The CDR3 is 14 amino acids. V shed 7 bases, J shed 8 bases, and the junction held 6 bases outside the gene matches. From germline, CDR1 is MRHNA and CDR2 SNTAGT. To note about this clone: Its specificity is unknown.

Here immunoSEQ multiplex PCR was the method, and the copy in TCRdb shows in-frame clones only, minus some. The table has approximately 67,000 clones, 80% to 85% seen once. The gene calls are TRBV6-4 and TRBJ2-1; 12 bases fit TRBD2. This TCR derives from an adult with an advanced solid tumor such as melanoma, head and neck, liver or kidney cancer. This sample comprised CD4+ or CD8+ T cells sorted from blood, obtained in a trial of the OX40 agonist ivuxolimab. The CDR3, as DNA: TGTGCCAGCACCAGACTAGCGGGAGATCATGAGCAGTTCTTC. Translating gives CASTRLAGDHEQFF.